These 22 T cell receptor beta chains were all obtained from the same sample, sequenced in a study of PD-1 blockade in mismatch repair-deficient tumors. Clones were sequenced by immunoSEQ multiplex PCR, and TCRdb holds only the in-frame ones, with some missing. Of some 120,000 clones listed, roughly 86% are singletons. This specimen was peripheral blood, taken 70 to 73 weeks after starting pembrolizumab. All receptors derive from an adult with mismatch repair-deficient cancer.

This chain connects TRBV28 to TRBJ1-2, with 7 bases fitting TRBD1. CDR3 size: 13 residues. V trimming: 2 bases; J trimming: 4 bases; junction bases outside the gene matches: 1. Germline CDR1 and CDR2: MDHEN and SYDVKM. CDR3 amino acids: CASSLGQVYGYTF. The CDR3 DNA sequence: TGTGCCAGCAGTTTAGGACAGGTCTATGGCTACACCTTC.

Only one count was recorded for this clone. The J gene is TRBJ2-2, the V gene TRBV6-5; no clear D. The V gene's germline CDR1 is MNHEY and CDR2 SVGAGI. The CDR3 loop spans 13 amino acids. With 2 bases removed from V and 7 bases from J, the gap between germline ends came to 8 bases. As DNA, the CDR3 is TGTGCCAGCAGTTACGGGATCAGCGGGGAGCTGTTTTTT. Amino acid sequence: CASSYGISGELFF.

The CDR3, as DNA: TGTGCCAGCACCTCCCTGACGACAGGGGAGGGAGAGACCCAGTACTTC. Residues: CASTSLTTGEGETQYF. The chain joins TRBV28 to TRBJ2-5; TRBD1 might be the D (8 bases). CDR3 length: 16 amino acids. Between the trimmed V and J ends, which lost 7 bases and 4 bases, there was a span of 22 bases. Per germline, CDR1 MDHEN and CDR2 SYDVKM.

This chain links TRBV29-1 with TRBJ2-5; 7 bases agree with TRBD2. The ends lost 6 bases at V and 0 bases at J; junction bases unmatched: 7. This CDR3 comprises 14 residues. Germline V gene lookup returns CDR1 SQVTM and CDR2 ANQGSEA. CDR3 nucleotides: TGCAGCGTGAGGACTAGTATGAACCAAGAGACCCAGTACTTC. Amino acids: CSVRTSMNQETQYF.

The V call is TRBV30, the J call TRBJ1-1; the D is unclear. The ends were cut back, 2 bases at V and 5 bases at J, with 12 bases in the middle. Germline lookup yields CDR1 GTSNPN and CDR2 SVGIG (reference sequence). The CDR3 contains 13 residues. In nucleotides, the CDR3 is TGTGCCTGGAGTATCCCGGGATTTACTGAAGCTTTCTTT. Protein product: CAWSIPGFTEAFF.

The CDR3 DNA sequence: TGTGCCATCAGGCACGCGGGACAGGGGGGTGAGCAGTTCTTC. It yields the protein CAIRHAGQGGEQFF. This chain joins TRBV10-3 and TRBJ2-1, with 11 bases aligning to TRBD1. Germline lookup yields CDR1 ENHRY and CDR2 SYGVKD. V dropped 6 bases and J dropped 9; count of bases not matched to a gene: 7. The CDR3 extends over 14 amino acids.

The chain has TRBV27 and TRBJ2-7, with a possible D match to TRBD2 (6 bases). The V end was cut by 0 bases, the J end by 3 bases, with 15 bases between. Germline V gives CDR1 MNHEY, CDR2 SMNVEV (reference sequence). This CDR3 has 16 residues. The CDR3 loop reads CASSLSPTRASYEQYF. For the CDR3, the DNA is TGTGCCAGCAGTTTATCTCCGACTAGAGCTAGCTACGAGCAGTACTTC.

This chain joins TRBV7-9 and TRBJ2-7; 9 nucleotides match TRBD2. The CDR3 extends over 17 amino acids. With V trimmed by 6 bases and J by 1 base, 13 bases remained unmatched. Germline assignment: CDR1 SEHNR and CDR2 FQNEAQ (reference sequence). CDR3 in amino acids: CASSPPLGLAGSYEQYF. CDR3 bases: TGTGCCAGCAGTCCCCCATTAGGGCTAGCGGGATCCTACGAGCAGTACTTC. Drawing the rest from reference TRBV7-9 and TRBJ2-7, the complete variable domain is DTGVSQNPRHKITKRGQNVTFRCDPISEHNRLYWYRQTLGQGPEFLTYFQNEAQLEKSRLLSDRFSAERPKGSFSTLEIQRTEQGDSAMYLCASSPPLGLAGSYEQYFGPGTRLTVT.

This chain links TRBV6-5 with TRBJ2-7; 7 positions agree with TRBD1. Germline values: CDR1 MNHEY, CDR2 SVGAGI. The length of the CDR3 is 15 residues. J was trimmed by 3 bases and V by 5 bases; bases with no gene match: 10. The CDR3 loop is CASSPTPTGNYEQYF. As DNA, the CDR3 is TGTGCCAGCAGTCCCACTCCGACAGGGAACTACGAGCAGTACTTC.

This CDR3 reads CASSRDGPYEQYF. The CDR3 DNA sequence: TGTGCCAGTAGCCGGGACGGCCCCTACGAGCAGTACTTC. The J gene is TRBJ2-7, the V gene TRBV19; D may match TRBD1 or TRBD2 (5 bases each). Germline CDR1 is LNHDA and CDR2 is SQIVND (reference sequence). Trimming took off 6 bases at V and 2 bases at J, with 11 bases between the two ends. This CDR3 region has 13 residues.

The CDR3 loop is CASSEQRTNEKLFF. The CDR3 DNA reads as TGTGCCAGCAGTGAACAGAGAACTAATGAAAAACTGTTTTTT. The V and J genes are TRBV2 and TRBJ1-4; D not certain. V was trimmed by 2 bases and J by 1 base, leaving 5 bases between them. In germline, CDR1 is SNHLY, CDR2 FYNNEI. The CDR3 consists of 14 residues.

The chain couples TRBV6-5 to TRBJ2-3, with D uncertain. The germline gives CDR1 MNHEY, CDR2 SVGAGI. The CDR3 is 15 residues long. V was cut by 0 bases and J by 6 bases, with 13 bases left in between. The CDR3 sequence is CASSYSIHMGDTQYF. The CDR3 DNA reads as TGTGCCAGCAGTTACTCGATTCATATGGGGGATACGCAGTATTTT.

This clone occurred once. The V call is TRBV5-1, the J call TRBJ2-7, with D possibly matching TRBD1 (6 bases). The CDR3 length is 14 residues. Germline-derived CDR1 and CDR2 are SGHRS and YFSETQ. V was cut by 0 bases and J by 5 bases, with 12 bases left in between. This CDR3 reads CASSLALQGHEQYF. CDR3 in DNA: TGCGCCAGCAGCTTGGCCCTACAGGGCCACGAGCAGTACTTC.

The chain recombines TRBV11-1 with TRBJ2-5; D is uncertain. Germline V CDR1 and CDR2: SGHAT, FQDESV (reference sequence). Trimming took 5 bases from V and 0 from J, leaving 13 bases between them. The CDR3 is 15 amino acids. The DNA for the CDR3 is TGTGCCAGCAGCCCCGCCGGGCGGAACCAAGAGACCCAGTACTTC. Protein: CASSPAGRNQETQYF.

The rearrangement uses TRBV6-1 and TRBJ2-7; 9 nucleotides agree with TRBD1. J was trimmed by 7 bases and V by 0 bases; bases with no gene match: 16. Germline loops: CDR1 MNHNS, CDR2 SASEGT. This CDR3 region has 18 residues. This CDR3 reads CASSEARIWGQGAHEQYF. The CDR3 nucleotides are TGTGCCAGCAGTGAAGCGCGTATCTGGGGACAGGGTGCACATGAGCAGTACTTC.

The chain recombines TRBV9 with TRBJ1-5; 9 positions agree with TRBD1. Looked up from germline, CDR1 is SGDLS and CDR2 is YYNGEE. CDR3 length: 15 amino acids. J gave up 6 bases and V 3 bases, and 7 bases lay outside the gene matches. CDR3 coding DNA: TGTGCCAGCAGCGAGGGACAGGGTTTAGGTCAGCCCCAGCATTTT. This encodes CASSEGQGLGQPQHF.

V is TRBV13 and J is TRBJ2-5; no definite D call. Germline CDR1 PRHDT, CDR2 FYEKMQ (reference sequence). V lost 5 bases and J lost 3, with 4 bases in between. The CDR3 runs 11 residues. The CDR3 protein is CASSPEETQYF. CDR3 DNA: TGTGCCAGCAGCCCCGAAGAGACCCAGTACTTC.

The rearrangement uses TRBV29-1 and TRBJ2-1; TRBD2 aligns across 11 bases. Germline CDR1 reads SQVTM; CDR2 reads ANQGSEA. The ends lost 6 bases at V and 3 bases at J; junction bases unmatched: 7. The CDR3 loop spans 15 amino acids. The CDR3 reads CSVDGTSGLYNEQFF. The CDR3 DNA sequence: TGCAGCGTCGATGGGACTAGCGGCCTCTACAATGAGCAGTTCTTC.

The genes are TRBV6-4 and TRBJ2-3, with a possible D match to TRBD1 (5 bases). Trimming pared 7 bases from V and 11 bases from J, leaving 34 bases between. Germline loops: CDR1 MRHNA, CDR2 SNTAGT. The CDR3 contains 18 residues. CDR3 sequence: CASTKPQAPTVAYGEQYF. The CDR3, as DNA: TGTGCCAGCACGAAACCACAAGCCCCGACAGTTGCATATGGGGAGCAGTATTTT.

The chain uses TRBV5-6 and TRBJ2-2; no definite D call. CDR3 length: 15 residues. Germline loops: CDR1 SGHDT, CDR2 YYEEEE. Trimming left V 0 bases short and J 8 bases short, with 14 bases between. CDR3 DNA: TGTGCCAGCAGCTTGGTCCCCCTCGGGTCTGGGGAGCTGTTTTTT. Its translation: CASSLVPLGSGELFF.

This sequence joins TRBV29-1 and TRBJ1-2; 10 bases agree with TRBD1. Germline V gene lookup returns CDR1 SQVTM and CDR2 ANQGSEA. With V trimmed by 3 bases and J by 5 bases, 3 bases remained unmatched. The CDR3 contains 13 residues. The CDR3 DNA reads as TGCAGCGTTGAGGGGACAGGGGAGTATGGCTACACCTTC. Its translation: CSVEGTGEYGYTF.

The sample holds a few counts of this clone. V usage is TRBV7-9 and J usage is TRBJ1-1; no definite D call. This CDR3 is built from 11 residues. The V end was cut by 3 bases, the J end by 4 bases, with 3 bases between. In germline, CDR1 is SEHNR, CDR2 FQNEAQ (reference sequence). The CDR3 nucleotides read TGTGCCAGCAGCTTTCTCACTGAAGCTTTCTTT. This translates into CASSFLTEAFF.